This T cell receptor (beta chain) was documented in a study of sequential checkpoint blockade in melanoma. Study summary: Arm A got nivolumab then ipilimumab; arm B the reverse, 1:1.

Germline assignment: CDR1 MDHEN and CDR2 SYDVKM. The CDR3 has 14 residues. V shed 4 bases, J shed 3 bases, and the junction held 5 bases outside the gene matches. The method was immunoSEQ multiplex PCR; TCRdb's version includes in-frame clones alone and lacks a portion of them. The sample lists fewer than 20,000 clones, roughly 59% occurring once. Treatment noted: randomized to nivolumab then ipilimumab (arm A) or the reverse (arm B). None of the patients previously received DNA-damaging chemotherapy. Sorted cells were live CD3+CD8+, lacking CD19 and CD56, from PBMCs. V is TRBV28 and J is TRBJ1-1; 7 nucleotides align to TRBD1. This specimen was CD8+ T cells sorted from blood (inferred from file names), taken from a patient given nivolumab and ipilimumab in sequence. This clonotype originated in a human donor with melanoma. The CDR3 DNA follows: TGTGCCAGCAGTTGGGGACAGAGTTACACTGAAGCTTTCTTT. Protein: CASSWGQSYTEAFF.